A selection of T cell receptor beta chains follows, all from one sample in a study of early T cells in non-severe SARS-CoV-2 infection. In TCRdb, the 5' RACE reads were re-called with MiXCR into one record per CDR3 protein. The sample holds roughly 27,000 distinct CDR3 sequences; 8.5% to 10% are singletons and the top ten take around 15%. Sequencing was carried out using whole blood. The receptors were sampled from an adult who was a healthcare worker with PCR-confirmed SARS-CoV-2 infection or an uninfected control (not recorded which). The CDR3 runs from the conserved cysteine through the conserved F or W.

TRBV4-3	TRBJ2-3	CASSPQRTSGGADTQYF
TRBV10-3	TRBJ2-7	CAISESPGGLPYEQYF
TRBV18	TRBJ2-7	CASSPVMEYEQYF
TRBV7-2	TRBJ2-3	CASSSGLAGGYTDTQYF
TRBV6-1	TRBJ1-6	CASSVRDIGSPLHF
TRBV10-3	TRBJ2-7	CAITPGQGGTYEQYF
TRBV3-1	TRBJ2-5	CASSPRGTGLETQYF
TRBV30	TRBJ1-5	CAWSEANPGNQPQHF
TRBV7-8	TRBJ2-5	CASSLGLAGGRGQETQYF
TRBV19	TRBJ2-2	CASSDRGPNTGELFF
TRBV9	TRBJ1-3	CASGGSDSGNTIYF
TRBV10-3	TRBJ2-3	CAISGPQGAGRDTQYF
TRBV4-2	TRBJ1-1	CASSPLGDLVEAFF
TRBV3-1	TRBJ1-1	CASTMWTGPSTEAFF
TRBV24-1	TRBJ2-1	CATSDFGGNEQFF
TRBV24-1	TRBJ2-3	CATRSFFTDTQYF
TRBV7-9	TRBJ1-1	CASSFFTWGEAFF
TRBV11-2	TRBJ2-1	CASSRPGLAGGF
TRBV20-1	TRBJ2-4	CSARAGLNIQYF
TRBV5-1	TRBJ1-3	CASRVSSGNTIYF
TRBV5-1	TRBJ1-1	CASSLGGQGNTEAFF
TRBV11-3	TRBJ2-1	CASSSGQAASEQFF
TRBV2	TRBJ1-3	CASRSDIAGNTIYF
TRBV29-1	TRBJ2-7	CSVDPGQGLHEQYF
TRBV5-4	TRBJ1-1	CASSSRRVNTEAFF
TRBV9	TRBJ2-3	CASSGRQEWDTQYF
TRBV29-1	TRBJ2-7	CSVNRGAEQYF
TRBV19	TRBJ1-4	CASSNSEKLFF
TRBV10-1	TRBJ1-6	CASTNDSSSSYNSPLHF
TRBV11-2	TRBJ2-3	CASSPSGDTQYF
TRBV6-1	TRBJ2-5	CASSGPRQETQYF
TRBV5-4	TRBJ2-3	CASSTRGRGGTDTQYF
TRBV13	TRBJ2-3	CASSLPSGSTDTQYF
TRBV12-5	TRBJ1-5	CASGELHSNQPQHF
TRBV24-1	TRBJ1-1	CATSDGGTEAFF
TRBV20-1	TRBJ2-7	CSATYRTSGDYEQYF
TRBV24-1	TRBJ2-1	CATSDLLGLALDEQFF
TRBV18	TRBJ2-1	CASSPQWLQENEQFF
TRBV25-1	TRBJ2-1	CASSEFKGQNNEQFF
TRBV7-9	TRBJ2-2	CASSLRLELFF
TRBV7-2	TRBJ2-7	CASSLGQVGYEQYF
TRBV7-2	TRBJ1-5	CASSLGDSRDWHF
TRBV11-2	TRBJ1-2	CASRRGRFYGYTF
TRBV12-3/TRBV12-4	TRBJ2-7	CASKLNPRGAQYEQYF
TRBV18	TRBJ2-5	CASSQSARQETQYF